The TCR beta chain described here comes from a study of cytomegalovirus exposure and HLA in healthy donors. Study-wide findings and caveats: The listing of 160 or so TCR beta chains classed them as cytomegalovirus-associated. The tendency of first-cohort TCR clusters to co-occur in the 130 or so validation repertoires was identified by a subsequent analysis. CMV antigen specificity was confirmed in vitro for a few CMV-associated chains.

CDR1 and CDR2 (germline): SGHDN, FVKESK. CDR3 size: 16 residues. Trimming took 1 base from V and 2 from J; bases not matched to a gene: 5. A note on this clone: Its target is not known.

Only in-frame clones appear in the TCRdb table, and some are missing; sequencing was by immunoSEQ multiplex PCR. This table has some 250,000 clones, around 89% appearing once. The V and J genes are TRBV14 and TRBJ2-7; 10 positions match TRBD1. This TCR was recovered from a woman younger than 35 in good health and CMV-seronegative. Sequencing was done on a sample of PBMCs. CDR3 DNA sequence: TGTGCCAGCAGCCAAGGTGGCGGGACAGGGGCCTACGAGCAGTACTTC. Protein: CASSQGGGTGAYEQYF.